What follows describes a single TCR beta chain. The data are from a study of blood T cell repertoires in COVID-19. Study-level background: Samples taken during acute and convalescent COVID-19 were collected in the United States, Italy and Spain.

J was trimmed by 6 bases and V by 1 base; bases with no gene match: 6. Germline CDR1 SNHLY, CDR2 FYNNEI. The CDR3 is 15 amino acids. Only in-frame clones appear in the TCRdb table, and some are missing; sequencing was by immunoSEQ multiplex PCR. Of 180,000 or so clones detected, approximately 83% appear once; the ten largest clones hold 8% to 10%. The genes are TRBV2 and TRBJ2-7; 10 positions agree with TRBD1. This receptor was obtained from a man aged 55 to 70 with acute or convalescent COVID-19. Material for sequencing was peripheral blood. CDR3 nucleotide sequence: TGTGCCAGCAGTGAAGTGGGGACAGGGGTAGTCGAGCAGTACTTC. It encodes CASSEVGTGVVEQYF. Full variable domain (rest looked up from reference TRBV2 and TRBJ2-7): EPEVTQTPSHQVTQMGQEVILRCVPISNHLYFYWYRQILGQKVEFLVSFYNNEISEKSEIFDDQFSVERPDGSNFTLKIRSTKLEDSAMYFCASSEVGTGVVEQYFGPGTRLTVT.